These T cell receptor beta chains were read from a single sample in a study of blood T cell repertoires in COVID-19. Sequencing was performed with immunoSEQ multiplex PCR; in TCRdb, only in-frame clones are kept and a portion is missing. The sample holds 12,000 to 15,000 clones; around 89% are singletons and the top ten take roughly 2.9%. Sequenced material: peripheral blood. These receptors were collected from a human donor in a cohort sampled during active COVID-19. CDR3s leave out the opening cysteine and the closing phenylalanine or tryptophan.

CDR3	J	V	length
ASHLSNQPQH	TRBJ1-5	TRBV19	10
ASSVVERAEAF	TRBJ1-1	TRBV9	11
ASSSLPTGRGEKLF	TRBJ1-4	TRBV6-5	14
ASSGQLNSPLH	TRBJ1-6	TRBV6-5	11
ASSVQGVDTEAF	TRBJ1-1	TRBV6-5	12
AWSVGLAGDTQY	TRBJ2-3	TRBV30	12
ASSATTGTGFRYT	TRBJ1-2	TRBV9	13
AGEKKPGNTEAF	TRBJ1-1	TRBV7-9	12
ASSPTASPFYGYT	TRBJ1-2	TRBV9	13
ASSRDLRGQPQH	TRBJ1-5	TRBV3-1/TRBV3-2	12
ASSSGGGEETQY	TRBJ2-5	TRBV19	12
ASSKETSGPYEQY	TRBJ2-7	TRBV10-2	13
ASSQGRNRGAYEQY	TRBJ2-7	TRBV3-1/TRBV3-2	14
ASSSLLQPQH	TRBJ1-5	TRBV12-3/TRBV12-4	10
ASSSKREGWREQY	TRBJ2-7	TRBV5-4	13
ASSSVGSGDTQY	TRBJ2-3	TRBV7-2	12
ASSRQVRETQY	TRBJ2-5	TRBV10-1	11
ASSYGTGSYGYT	TRBJ1-2	TRBV6-5	12
ASSLGGTLLQY	TRBJ2-7	TRBV7-8	11
ASSPSPANEKLF	TRBJ1-4	TRBV18	12
ASSLSADTQY	TRBJ2-3	TRBV5-6	10
ASGRTGEAF	TRBJ1-1	TRBV14	9
ASSLETTRGYNEQF	TRBJ2-1	TRBV7-2	14
ASSLKRGSDRTDTQY	TRBJ2-3	TRBV5-6	15
AWSVRVGTYEQY	TRBJ2-7	TRBV30	12
ASCSGQGPRPLH	TRBJ1-6	TRBV28	12
ASKLSSYNEQF	TRBJ2-1	TRBV2	11
ASSPGQGINSPLH	TRBJ1-6	TRBV7-8	13
AISESGLNTGELF	TRBJ2-2	TRBV10-3	13
ASSLTAGELF	TRBJ2-2	TRBV11-2	10
ASITGLGEAF	TRBJ1-1	TRBV2	10
ASSPGGLAHEQY	TRBJ2-7	TRBV11-3	12
ATSAEGSSYNEQF	TRBJ2-1	TRBV24-1	13
ASSEASGDFYNEQF	TRBJ2-1	TRBV2	14
ASRRQGAQETQY	TRBJ2-5	TRBV12-5	12
ASSPGLAGHQETQY	TRBJ2-5	TRBV5-1	14
ASSPYPPGQVSYEQY	TRBJ2-7	TRBV18	15
ASSPHSGGDQPQH	TRBJ1-5	TRBV3-1/TRBV3-2	13
ASSLSGVTDTQY	TRBJ2-3	TRBV5-1	12
TSSLNQGDGYT	TRBJ1-2	TRBV7-3	11
ASSATNGNTIY	TRBJ1-3	TRBV6-5	11
ASRYRGRGTEAF	TRBJ1-1	TRBV28	12
ASSRGGDYGYT	TRBJ1-2	TRBV7-9	11
SGRSGYEQY	TRBJ2-7	TRBV20-1	9
ASSEGQADNQPQH	TRBJ1-5	TRBV7-9	13
ASSYLISGSGQY	TRBJ2-7	TRBV6-2/TRBV6-3	12
ASSPQSGTGNYGYT	TRBJ1-2	TRBV18	14